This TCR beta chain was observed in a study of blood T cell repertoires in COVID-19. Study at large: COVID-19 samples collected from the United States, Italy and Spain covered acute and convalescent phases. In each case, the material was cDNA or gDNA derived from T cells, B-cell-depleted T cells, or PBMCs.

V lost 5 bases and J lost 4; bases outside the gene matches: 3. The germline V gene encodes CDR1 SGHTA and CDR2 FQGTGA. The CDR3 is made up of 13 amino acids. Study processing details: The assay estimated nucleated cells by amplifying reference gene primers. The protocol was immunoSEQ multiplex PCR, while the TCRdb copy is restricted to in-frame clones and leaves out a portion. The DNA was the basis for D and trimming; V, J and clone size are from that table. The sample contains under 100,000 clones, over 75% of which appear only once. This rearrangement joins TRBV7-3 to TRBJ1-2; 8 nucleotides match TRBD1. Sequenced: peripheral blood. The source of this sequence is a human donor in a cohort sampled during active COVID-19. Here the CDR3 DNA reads TGTGCCAGCAGCATACAGGGGGTCTATGGCTACACCTTC. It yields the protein CASSIQGVYGYTF.